This is a list of T cell receptor beta chains from one sample in a study of T cell responses to AZD1222 COVID-19 vaccine. Only in-frame clones appear in the TCRdb table, and some are missing; sequencing was by immunoSEQ multiplex PCR. The sample carries 130,000 to 150,000 clones, about 81% recorded once. Sequencing was performed on peripheral blood, taken on day 0 of MenACWY control vaccination. The receptor source for this set is an adult in good health. CDR3s include the opening cysteine and the closing phenylalanine or tryptophan. The order of the fields is CDR3 protein, CDR3 DNA, J gene, clone size, V gene, D gene. A D gene is named only where the DNA matches it firmly. Not all rows give a size; the values are once, few, many and, for expanded clones, a class.

CASSFGAGFRNSPLHF	TGTGCCAGCAGTTTCGGGGCAGGGTTTCGTAACTCACCCCTCCACTTT	TRBJ1-6	NA	TRBV28	NA
CASSPHEQNTGELFF	TGTGCCAGCAGCCCCCATGAACAGAACACCGGGGAGCTGTTTTTT	TRBJ2-2	NA	TRBV7-7	NA
CSVEGGGLGYGYTF	TGCAGCGTTGAAGGCGGGGGGTTGGGCTATGGCTACACCTTC	TRBJ1-2	NA	TRBV29-1	NA
CASSLGSGSTDTQYF	TGTGCCAGCAGCTTAGGTAGCGGCAGCACAGATACGCAGTATTTT	TRBJ2-3	once	TRBV11-3	NA
CASSELGTSKSWQFF	TGTGCCAGCAGTGAACTTGGGACTAGTAAGAGTTGGCAGTTCTTC	TRBJ2-1	NA	TRBV6-1	TRBD2
CASSPGQGPTGELFF	TGCGCCAGCAGCCCGGGACAGGGTCCCACCGGGGAGCTGTTTTTT	TRBJ2-2	few	TRBV5-1	TRBD1
CASSRSRANYNEQFF	TGTGCCAGCTCACGATCTCGGGCTAACTACAATGAGCAGTTCTTC	TRBJ2-1	NA	TRBV18	NA
CASSLGQGAGYGYTF	TGTGCCAGCAGCTTGGGACAGGGCGCGGGCTATGGCTACACCTTC	TRBJ1-2	NA	TRBV5-6	TRBD1
CASSIQSLNSPLHF	TGTGCCAGCAGCATACAAAGCCTAAATTCACCCCTCCACTTT	TRBJ1-6	NA	TRBV5-6	NA
CASSYRDSSAVFF	TGTGCCAGCAGCTACCGGGACTCGTCGGCCGTCTTCTTC	TRBJ2-1	NA	TRBV9	NA
CASSATGSGTDTQYF	TGTGCCAGCAGCGCGACAGGGTCGGGCACAGATACGCAGTATTTT	TRBJ2-3	NA	TRBV5-4	TRBD1
CASSRTGGKDSPLHF	TGTGCCAGCTCCCGCACGGGGGGGAAGGATTCACCCCTCCACTTT	TRBJ1-6	few	TRBV18	NA
CASSSGGPGELFF	TGTGCCAGCAGCTCCGGGGGCCCCGGGGAGCTGTTTTTT	TRBJ2-2	once	TRBV11-3	NA
CASSYSVVPGPEKLFF	TGTGCCAGCAGTTACTCGGTAGTTCCTGGCCCTGAAAAACTGTTTTTT	TRBJ1-4	NA	TRBV6-5	NA
CAIAQGDNQPQHF	TGTGCCATCGCGCAGGGCGACAATCAGCCCCAGCATTTT	TRBJ1-5	NA	TRBV10-3	NA
CASGSGRGYDTQYF	TGTGCTAGTGGTTCGGGGAGGGGTTACGATACGCAGTATTTT	TRBJ2-3	NA	TRBV12-5	TRBD2
CASSYRVSGNTIYF	TGTGCCAGCAGCTACAGGGTCTCTGGAAACACCATATATTTT	TRBJ1-3	NA	TRBV11-2	NA
CASSLGRMPGQGNTEAFF	TGCGCCAGCAGCTTGGGAAGAATGCCGGGACAGGGAAACACTGAAGCTTTCTTT	TRBJ1-1	NA	TRBV5-1	TRBD1
CASSLGLGFTGELFF	TGTGCCAGCAGCCTGGGGTTAGGGTTCACCGGGGAGCTGTTTTTT	TRBJ2-2	NA	TRBV5-5	NA
CASKIRGSNQPQHF	TGTGCCAGCAAAATCAGAGGTAGCAATCAGCCCCAGCATTTT	TRBJ1-5	NA	TRBV6-5	NA
CASSLFEQGNTGELFF	TGTGCCAGCAGCTTGTTTGAGCAGGGTAACACCGGGGAGCTGTTTTTT	TRBJ2-2	NA	TRBV5-6	NA
CASSQGGTGTGTMNTEAFF	TGTGCCAGCAGCCAAGGAGGGACCGGGACAGGGACCATGAACACTGAAGCTTTCTTT	TRBJ1-1	NA	TRBV3-1/TRBV3-2	TRBD1
CASSQFALTGGDGELFF	TGTGCCAGCAGCCAATTCGCCCTGACAGGGGGGGACGGGGAGCTGTTTTTT	TRBJ2-2	NA	TRBV14	TRBD1
CAPQPQHF	TGTGCCCCCCAGCCCCAGCATTTT	TRBJ1-5	NA	TRBV15	NA
CASSWAASGGYNEQFF	TGTGCCAGCAGTTGGGCGGCTAGCGGGGGGTACAATGAGCAGTTCTTC	TRBJ2-1	NA	TRBV27	TRBD2
CASSPPTGWGTEAFF	TGTGCCAGCAGCCCTCCGACAGGGTGGGGAACTGAAGCTTTCTTT	TRBJ1-1	NA	TRBV28	TRBD1
CASSADTLSNQPQHF	TGTGCCAGCAGCGCCGATACCCTTAGCAATCAGCCCCAGCATTTT	TRBJ1-5	NA	TRBV9	NA
CASSRLQVGRENSPLHF	TGTGCCAGCAGCCGCCTCCAAGTGGGCAGGGAAAATTCACCCCTCCACTTT	TRBJ1-6	NA	TRBV4-2	NA
CASSLFGQTNNSPLHF	TGTGCCAGCAGCTTATTCGGACAGACAAATAATTCACCCCTCCACTTT	TRBJ1-6	NA	TRBV7-8	NA
CASSLIQKGYTF	TGCGCCAGCAGCTTAATACAGAAAGGCTACACCTTC	TRBJ1-2	NA	TRBV5-1	NA